These 29 T cell receptor beta chains were sequenced from one sample in a study of control samples from healthy donors and cancer patients. Data came from immunoSEQ multiplex PCR; TCRdb stores just in-frame clones and leaves some out. The data contain about 98,000 clones, 79% of them singletons. Sequencing was carried out using blood. These receptors were obtained from a young woman in good health.

This chain joins TRBV10-3 and TRBJ1-6; D gene uncertain. V was trimmed by 3 bases and J by 10 bases, leaving 16 bases between them. The germline V gene has CDR1 ENHRY and CDR2 SYGVKD. The length of the CDR3 is 15 residues. Here the CDR3 reads CAISDPRRVHSPLHF. DNA for the CDR3: TGTGCCATCAGTGACCCACGGAGGGTCCACTCACCCCTCCACTTT.

The chain couples TRBV10-1 to TRBJ2-3, with D perhaps matching TRBD2 (5 bases). This CDR3 is built from 15 residues. Germline CDR1 reads WNHNN; CDR2 reads SYGVQD (reference sequence). Trimming stripped 4 bases from V and 1 base from J, with 12 bases between. The DNA of the CDR3 is TGCGCCAGCAGTGCCGAGGGCCGGGGCACAGATACGCAGTATTTT. Translated, it gives CASSAEGRGTDTQYF.

The chain couples TRBV6-1 to TRBJ1-1; D gene unclear. Trimming took 1 base from V and 1 from J, leaving 19 bases between them. The CDR3 has 18 residues. Germline loops: CDR1 MNHNS, CDR2 SASEGT. CDR3 protein: CASSEDPDGTRPNTEAFF. CDR3 DNA: TGTGCCAGCAGTGAAGACCCAGATGGCACACGCCCGAACACTGAAGCTTTCTTT.

CDR3 in amino acids: CASFGFSGNTIYF. The CDR3 DNA reads as TGTGCCAGCTTCGGATTCTCTGGAAACACCATATATTTT. The V gene is TRBV6-5, the J gene TRBJ1-3, with D unresolved. Between the trimmed V and J ends, which lost 8 bases and 0 bases, there was a span of 8 bases. The CDR3 consists of 13 residues. CDR1 MNHEY and CDR2 SVGAGI come from the germline V gene.

The chain is built from TRBV12-5 and TRBJ2-1; no firm D call. The CDR3 is 11 residues long. CDR1 and CDR2 (germline): LGHNT, FRNRAP. V was clipped by 3 bases and J by 12 bases, with 9 bases between them. The CDR3 nucleotides are TGTGCTAGTGGTTTCCGTATACCGCAGTTCTTC. Protein product: CASGFRIPQFF.

The chain has TRBV13 and TRBJ2-5; D gene unclear. The CDR3 spans 13 residues. V gave up 5 bases and J gave up 1 base, with 8 bases separating them. CDR1 PRHDT and CDR2 FYEKMQ come from the germline V gene (reference sequence). The chain's CDR3 is CASSQDGQETQYF. The CDR3 DNA follows: TGTGCCAGCAGCCAAGACGGCCAAGAGACCCAGTACTTC. The complete variable domain, with remaining parts taken from reference TRBV13 and TRBJ2-5, reads AAGVIQSPRHLIKEKRETATLKCYPIPRHDTVYWYQQGPGQDPQFLISFYEKMQSDKGSIPDRFSAQQFSDYHSELNMSSLELGDSALYFCASSQDGQETQYFGPGTRLLVL.

The rearrangement links TRBV14 to TRBJ1-2; D unclear. The CDR3 is 12 residues long. Germline V lookup: CDR1 SGHDN, CDR2 FVKESK. The germline V and J ends were trimmed by 5 bases and 10 bases, with 14 bases remaining between them. Here the CDR3 reads CASSFSTGTYTF. The CDR3 DNA is TGTGCCAGCAGCTTCAGTACGGGAACCTACACCTTC. Filled out from reference TRBV14 and TRBJ1-2, the complete variable domain reads EAGVTQFPSHSVIEKGQTVTLRCDPISGHDNLYWYRRVMGKEIKFLLHFVKESKQDESGMPNNRFLAERTGGTYSTLKVQPAELEDSGVYFCASSFSTGTYTFGSGTRLTVV.

This chain links TRBV6-2 or TRBV6-3 with TRBJ1-6; 8 nucleotides agree with TRBD1. The CDR3 is 15 residues long. V lost 0 bases and J lost 10; bases outside the gene matches: 5. Germline loops: CDR1 MNHEY, CDR2 SVGEGT. CDR3 residues: CASSYSGQGQSPLHF. Here the CDR3 DNA reads TGTGCCAGCAGTTACTCAGGACAGGGACAATCACCCCTCCACTTT.

V usage is TRBV12-5 and J usage is TRBJ1-1; D is perhaps TRBD1 (5 bases). Germline V lookup: CDR1 LGHNT, CDR2 FRNRAP. Between the trimmed V and J ends, which lost 6 bases and 1 base, there was a span of 12 bases. This CDR3 comprises 14 residues. The CDR3 loop reads CASGSGIGNTEAFF. The CDR3 nucleotides read TGTGCTAGTGGATCAGGGATTGGGAACACTGAAGCTTTCTTT. The full variable domain, its missing parts supplied by reference TRBV12-5 and TRBJ1-1, is DARVTQTPRHKVTEMGQEVTMRCQPILGHNTVFWYRQTMMQGLELLAYFRNRAPLDDSGMPKDRFSAEMPDATLATLKIQPSEPRDSAVYFCASGSGIGNTEAFFGQGTRLTVV.

This clone turned up a few times. The rearrangement links TRBV14 to TRBJ1-2, with TRBD1 matching over 8 bases. There are 15 residues in the CDR3. With V trimmed by 0 bases and J by 7 bases, 7 bases remained unmatched. Germline loops: CDR1 SGHDN, CDR2 FVKESK. The CDR3 coding sequence is TGTGCCAGCAGCCAAGATGCGGCCAGGGGGCTTGGCTACACCTTC. This gives the protein CASSQDAARGLGYTF.

Here the CDR3 reads CASSPQGLAGADEQYF. The CDR3 nucleotides read TGTGCCAGCAGTCCCCAGGGGCTAGCGGGGGCGGACGAGCAGTACTTC. The genes are TRBV27 and TRBJ2-7; 10 bases align to TRBD2. The CDR3 extends over 16 amino acids. CDR1 is MNHEY and CDR2 is SMNVEV in the germline V gene (reference sequence). The trim removed 5 bases at V and 5 bases at J, leaving 12 bases unmatched.

The chain carries TRBV11-2 and TRBJ2-1, with 10 bases that match TRBD1. Germline V gene sequence: CDR1 SGHAT, CDR2 FQNNGV. The CDR3 extends over 15 amino acids. The trim removed 2 bases at V and 6 bases at J, leaving 4 bases unmatched. The CDR3 region has the DNA TGTGCCAGCAGCTTATCCTGGACAGGGGGCAATGAGCAGTTCTTC. Translated, it gives CASSLSWTGGNEQFF.

This rearrangement joins TRBV15 to TRBJ1-3; possible D gene TRBD1, 6 bases. The germline CDR1 and CDR2 sequences are LNHNV and YYDKDF (reference sequence). V was trimmed by 0 bases and J by 4 bases, leaving 13 bases between them. The CDR3 extends over 16 amino acids. The CDR3, as DNA: TGTGCCACCAGCAGAGATCCCCAGGGACAAGGAAACACCATATATTTT. This translates into CATSRDPQGQGNTIYF.

This clone was counted only a few times. This chain connects TRBV7-8 to TRBJ1-1; TRBD1 agrees at 7 bases. Losses at the gene ends were 4 bases for V and 4 bases for J; bases not matched to a gene: 6. CDR1 is SGHVS and CDR2 is FQNEAQ in the germline V gene. The CDR3 runs to 14 residues. The CDR3 sequence: CASSYLPGGTEAFF. Here the CDR3 DNA reads TGTGCCAGCAGCTACCTCCCAGGGGGCACTGAAGCTTTCTTT.

This clone appeared once. The rearrangement uses TRBV2 and TRBJ2-1; D is unresolved. Trimming pared 6 bases from V and 4 bases from J, leaving 16 bases between. This CDR3 spans 15 amino acids. Germline CDR1 and CDR2: SNHLY and FYNNEI. CDR3 in amino acids: CASRARGSYYNEQFF. The CDR3 DNA reads as TGTGCCAGCAGGGCCCGAGGATCATATTACAATGAGCAGTTCTTC.

The CDR3 region is CASSQFAGGTTNEKLFF. The CDR3 DNA is TGTGCCAGCAGCCAATTCGCTGGGGGGACGACTAATGAAAAACTGTTTTTT. The chain combines TRBV14 with TRBJ1-4; D possibly corresponds to TRBD1 (5 bases). The CDR3 has 17 amino acids. The germline gives CDR1 SGHDN, CDR2 FVKESK. Trimming cost V 2 bases and J 2 bases, with 15 bases left between them.

V gene TRBV6-1 combines with J gene TRBJ1-2, with TRBD1 as a possible D gene (5 bases). This CDR3 has 13 residues. Trimming removed 5 bases from V and 5 bases from J, with 12 bases in between. Germline values: CDR1 MNHNS, CDR2 SASEGT. The CDR3 sequence is CASSRARDYGYTF. CDR3 coding DNA: TGTGCCAGCAGTAGGGCCAGGGATTATGGCTACACCTTC.

This sequence joins TRBV9 and TRBJ1-3, with 8 bases matching TRBD1. This CDR3 has 16 residues. V lost 5 bases and J lost 0; bases outside the gene matches: 7. Germline loops: CDR1 SGDLS, CDR2 YYNGEE. The CDR3 DNA reads as TGTGCCAGCAGTGATACAGGGGGGTCCTCTGGAAACACCATATATTTT. This gives the protein CASSDTGGSSGNTIYF.

The CDR3 loop reads CASSLGGLEETQYF. In DNA form, the CDR3 reads TGTGCCAGCAGCTTGGGGGGACTAGAAGAGACCCAGTACTTC. The V call is TRBV5-4, the J call TRBJ2-5; 8 bases map to TRBD2. The CDR3 totals 14 residues. V was clipped by 0 bases and J by 3 bases; unmatched bases: 1. Germline CDR1 and CDR2: SGHNT and YYREEE (reference sequence).

This clone was detected only a few times. The chain has TRBV5-5 and TRBJ1-4; D is possibly TRBD1 (6 bases). Trimming removed 4 bases at V and 6 bases at J, with 13 bases between. The V gene's germline CDR1 is SGHKS and CDR2 YYEKEE (reference sequence). CDR3 length: 14 amino acids. Written as DNA, the CDR3 is TGTGCCAGCAGCCCCACAGGGACGGATGAAAAACTGTTTTTT. Residues: CASSPTGTDEKLFF.

The V gene is TRBV14, the J gene TRBJ1-4, with a tentative D call TRBD1 (6 bases). The germline V gene has CDR1 SGHDN and CDR2 FVKESK. The CDR3 covers 15 residues. Trimming pared 0 bases from V and 8 bases from J, leaving 13 bases between. Here the CDR3 DNA reads TGTGCCAGCAGCCAAGAAACAGGGTGGTGGGAAAAACTGTTTTTT. Protein sequence: CASSQETGWWEKLFF.

J is TRBJ2-1 and V is TRBV7-8; D call uncertain. Germline V gives CDR1 SGHVS, CDR2 FQNEAQ. This CDR3 is 11 amino acids long. The V end was cut by 5 bases, the J end by 6 bases, with 5 bases between. Written as DNA, the CDR3 is TGTGCCAGCAGCCTTCGCAATGAGCAGTTCTTC. Translating gives CASSLRNEQFF. The variable domain in full, completed from reference TRBV7-8 and TRBJ2-1, reads GAGVSQSPRYKVAKRGQDVALRCDPISGHVSLFWYQQALGQGPEFLTYFQNEAQLDKSGLPSDRFFAERPEGSVSTLKIQRTQQEDSAVYLCASSLRNEQFFGPGTRLTVL.

The chain recombines TRBV6-5 with TRBJ2-7, with a weak D call TRBD1 (6 bases). V lost 8 bases to trimming and J lost 4 bases, with 18 bases between them. Germline V CDR1 and CDR2: MNHEY, SVGAGI. The CDR3 loop spans 14 amino acids. The CDR3, as DNA: TGTGCCAGCGTTCTGCAACAGGGTCCGTACGAGCAGTACTTC. Amino acid sequence: CASVLQQGPYEQYF.

V is TRBV18 and J is TRBJ1-2; D unclear. The V gene's germline CDR1 is KGHSH and CDR2 LQKENI. Trimming took off 2 bases at V and 2 bases at J, with 12 bases between the two ends. The CDR3 extends over 15 amino acids. The CDR3, as DNA: TGTGCCAGCTCACCAGTTCGAGAAACCAACTATGGCTACACCTTC. It encodes CASSPVRETNYGYTF.

The chain is built from TRBV19 and TRBJ1-1, with 8 positions matching TRBD1. Germline V lookup: CDR1 LNHDA, CDR2 SQIVND (reference sequence). There are 15 residues in the CDR3. The ends lost 5 bases at V and 5 bases at J; junction bases unmatched: 10. The CDR3 DNA reads as TGTGCCAGTAGTGCCATTACAGGGGGGGCTACTGAAGCTTTCTTT. Translated: CASSAITGGATEAFF.

The V and J genes are TRBV7-8 and TRBJ1-2; D might be TRBD1 (5 bases). The germline V gene encodes CDR1 SGHVS and CDR2 FQNEAQ. CDR3 length: 13 residues. V was shortened by 3 bases and J by 1 base, with 6 bases between the two germline ends. The CDR3 is CASSFDSNYGYTF. DNA of the CDR3: TGTGCCAGCAGCTTTGACAGTAACTATGGCTACACCTTC.

This chain joins TRBV30 and TRBJ2-3, with 8 bases fitting TRBD1. The germline CDR1 and CDR2 sequences are GTSNPN and SVGIG (reference sequence). This CDR3 is built from 16 residues. The trim removed 0 bases at V and 5 bases at J, leaving 10 bases unmatched. CDR3 DNA sequence: TGTGCCTGGAGTGTACCTGCGCCAGGGGGCGGAGATACGCAGTATTTT. Translation: CAWSVPAPGGGDTQYF.

The chain employs TRBV6-5 and TRBJ1-1, with D possibly being TRBD1 (6 bases). Germline V gene sequence: CDR1 MNHEY, CDR2 SVGAGI. This CDR3 spans 13 amino acids. V was pared by 6 bases and J by 1 base, with 9 bases between. The CDR3 DNA reads as TGTGCCAGCAGCCTACAGGGGAACACTGAAGCTTTCTTT. Translated: CASSLQGNTEAFF.

This clone occurred a few times. The rearrangement links TRBV10-3 to TRBJ2-7; 10 bases are shared with TRBD1. This CDR3 has 13 amino acids. CDR1 and CDR2 (germline): ENHRY, SYGVKD. Germline trimming cut 5 bases from V and 5 bases from J; bases unmatched to any gene: 3. CDR3 sequence (DNA): TGTGCCATCAGTCGACAGGGGGCCCACGAGCAGTACTTC. Protein: CAISRQGAHEQYF.